Only a few counts were recorded for the clone carrying this TCR beta chain. TCRdb itself ran the RT-PCR reads through MiXCR, one entry per CDR3 protein. Seen here are 700,000 to 900,000 distinct CDR3 sequences, about 20% observed once, and the top ten hold roughly 10%. This specimen belongs to a study of response to subunit inactivated influenza vaccine. V trimming: 8 bases; J trimming: 5 bases; junction bases outside the gene matches: 11. The CDR3 length is 14 residues. In germline, CDR1 is MNHEY, CDR2 SVGEGT. Material: PBMCs from blood, obtained 5 to 6 days after vaccination. V is TRBV6-2 or TRBV6-3 and J is TRBJ1-1; TRBD1 aligns across 7 bases. The TCR originated in a man aged 50 to 59 who received an inactivated influenza vaccine. This CDR3 reads CASASSGGKTEAFF. The DNA of the CDR3 is TGTGCCAGCGCGTCATCAGGGGGGAAAACTGAAGCTTTCTTT.